This T cell receptor beta chain derives from a study of T cell responses to AZD1222 COVID-19 vaccine (dated by TCRdb to 2020 to 2023). About the investigation overall: AZD1222 recipients given second doses at about 4 weeks or at about 12 weeks were pooled, since spike-specific TCR depth and breadth were not found to differ between the two schedules. A total of about 230 trial participants underwent TCR sequencing, of whom approximately 210 received two doses of AZD1222 and about 25 received two doses of the MenACWY control vaccine. Enrollment into the trials was organized by age into subgroups of 18-55, 56-69 and 70-plus years, and those subgroups contained around 150, 28 and 57 TCR-sequenced participants, respectively.

A few counts support this clone. No antigen is known for it. No much larger clonotype is one base removed from it; base qualities were not supplied. Results and caveats for the whole study, not just this receptor: Conclusions about previously exposed vaccinees were limited because only a handful of AZD1222 recipients were SARS-CoV-2 seropositive at baseline. The 56-69-year group was small, and its depth increase did not reach significance, likely because of low power. CD4 TCRs associated with the vaccine covered the entire spike protein, and the dominant responses were in regions 160-218 and 743-854. Participants were mostly white British, with more females than males. The authors suggested clonal diversity may have been underestimated. Epitopes outside the regions mutated in the B.1.351 and B.1.1.7 variants were reportedly recognized by nearly half of the unique spike-specific TCRs. No day 14 peak-response samples were available, so repertoires were characterized only after the peak T cell response. A significant rise in spike-specific TCR breadth and depth was observed after two AZD1222 doses relative to day 0 and relative to MenACWY recipients.

The CDR3 regions of human TCRbeta chains were analyzed by immunosequencing. The authors' pipeline ran thus. TCRs in the repertoires were matched against a reference library of SARS-CoV-2-specific TCRs that had been generated with the MIRA antigen-specificity platform. Breadth was defined as the fraction of unique TCRs that were SARS-CoV-2-associated, and depth was defined as the fraction of total T cells that were SARS-CoV-2-associated. Using the MIRA data, each spike-specific TCR was assigned both to the spike region to which the TCR was reactive and to a CD4 or CD8 class. Log10-transformed breadth and depth values were compared by one-way ANOVA with Sidak's multiple comparisons tests. Here the immuneACCESS table is served through TCRdb, limited to in-frame sequences with V and J called. Missing clones are a known gap in these copies; in checked studies unresolved V genes cover under half, and the rest lacks a known reason. The DNA gave D and trimming, while V, J and clone size come from that table. Recorded for this sample are roughly 130,000 clones; 88% of them occurred a single time. Of the sample, approximately 8% falls within the top ten clones.

The germline V gene supplies CDR1 SGHRS and CDR2 YFSETQ. Trimming costs V 5 bases and J 12 bases, and their ends lie 14 bases apart. From the cysteine up to the phenylalanine, the CDR3 has a length of 11 residues. Just the 33-base CDR3 DNA is kept, in frame starting at base 1. The time point label of this sample denotes: baseline before first vaccination. Vaccinee samples were obtained from the UK trials COV001 and COV002, which included a single-blind randomized controlled phase 2/3 trial of AZD1222 (ChAdOx1 nCoV-19) in healthy adults. For TCRbeta chain sequencing, PBMC samples were collected from trial participants at day 0 and at day 28 after the second dose.

This TCR derives from an adult in good health. This sequence uses TRBV5-1 and TRBJ1-1, and possibly TRBD1, on 6 matching bases. This specimen consisted of peripheral blood, obtained on day 0 of AZD1222 vaccination. The sequence in DNA is TGCGCCAGCAGTCACAACAGGGAAACTTTCTTT. It translates as CASSHNRETFF.